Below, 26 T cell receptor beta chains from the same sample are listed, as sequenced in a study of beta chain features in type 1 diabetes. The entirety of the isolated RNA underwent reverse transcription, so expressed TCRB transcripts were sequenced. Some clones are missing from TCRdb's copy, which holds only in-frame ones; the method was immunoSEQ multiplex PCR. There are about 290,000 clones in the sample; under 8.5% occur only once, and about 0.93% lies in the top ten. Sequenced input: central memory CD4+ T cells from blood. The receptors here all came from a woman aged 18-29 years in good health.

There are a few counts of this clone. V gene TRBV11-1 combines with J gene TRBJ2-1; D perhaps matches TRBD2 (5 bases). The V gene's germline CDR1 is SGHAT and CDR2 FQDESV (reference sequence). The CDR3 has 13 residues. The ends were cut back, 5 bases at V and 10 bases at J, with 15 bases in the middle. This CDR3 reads CASSDGLGEEQFF. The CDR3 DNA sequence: TGTGCCAGCAGCGATGGACTCGGGGAGGAGCAGTTCTTC.

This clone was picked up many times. CDR3 sequence (DNA): TGTGCCAGCAGCCCGCTAGGCCCGGGACTGAAGGCGGACACCATATATTTT. It specifies CASSPLGPGLKADTIYF. V is TRBV9 and J is TRBJ1-3; tentative D call: TRBD1 (5 bases). The V end lost 4 bases, the J end lost 8 bases, and 25 bases lay between the germline ends. CDR3 length equals 17 residues. In germline, CDR1 is SGDLS, CDR2 YYNGEE. The variable domain in full, completed from reference TRBV9 and TRBJ1-3, reads DSGVTQTPKHLITATGQRVTLRCSPRSGDLSVYWYQQSLDQGLQFLIQYYNGEERAKGNILERFSAQQFPDLHSELNLSSLELGDSALYFCASSPLGPGLKADTIYFGEGSWLTVV.

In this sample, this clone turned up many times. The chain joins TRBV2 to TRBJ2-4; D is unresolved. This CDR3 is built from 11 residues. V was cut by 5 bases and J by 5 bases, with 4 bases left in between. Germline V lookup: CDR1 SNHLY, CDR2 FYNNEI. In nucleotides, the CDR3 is TGTGCCAGCAGTCTGCAAAACATTCAGTACTTC. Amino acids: CASSLQNIQYF.

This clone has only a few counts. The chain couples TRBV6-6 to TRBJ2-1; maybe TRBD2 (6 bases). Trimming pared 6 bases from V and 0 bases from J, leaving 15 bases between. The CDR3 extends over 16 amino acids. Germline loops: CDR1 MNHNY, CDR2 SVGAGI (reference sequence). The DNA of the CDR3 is TGTGCCAGCAGCCCCACCGGGGGAAGCTCCTACAATGAGCAGTTCTTC. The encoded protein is CASSPTGGSSYNEQFF.

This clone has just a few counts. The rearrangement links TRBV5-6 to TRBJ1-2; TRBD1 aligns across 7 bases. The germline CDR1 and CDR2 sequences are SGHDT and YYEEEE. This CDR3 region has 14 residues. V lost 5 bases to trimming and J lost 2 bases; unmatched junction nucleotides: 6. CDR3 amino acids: CASRFGTENYGYTF. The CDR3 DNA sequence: TGTGCCAGCAGATTCGGGACAGAGAACTATGGCTACACCTTC.

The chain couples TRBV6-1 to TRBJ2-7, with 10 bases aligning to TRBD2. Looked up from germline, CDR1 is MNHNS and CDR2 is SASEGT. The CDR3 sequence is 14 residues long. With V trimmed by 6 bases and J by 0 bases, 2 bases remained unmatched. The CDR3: CASSVAGGSYEQYV. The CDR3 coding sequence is TGTGCCAGCAGCGTAGCGGGGGGCTCCTACGAGCAGTACGTC.

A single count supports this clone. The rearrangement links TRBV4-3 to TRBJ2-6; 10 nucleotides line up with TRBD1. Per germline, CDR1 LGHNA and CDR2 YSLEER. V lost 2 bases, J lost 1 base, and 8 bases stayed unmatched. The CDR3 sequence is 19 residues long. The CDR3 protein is CASSQKSGTGASGANVLTF. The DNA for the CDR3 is TGCGCCAGCAGCCAAAAGAGTGGGACAGGGGCGTCTGGGGCCAACGTCCTGACTTTC.

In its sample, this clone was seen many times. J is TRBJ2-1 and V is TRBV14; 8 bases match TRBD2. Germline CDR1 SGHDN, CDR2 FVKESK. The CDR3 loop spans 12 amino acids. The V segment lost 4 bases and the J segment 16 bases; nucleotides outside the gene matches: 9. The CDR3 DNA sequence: TGTGCCAGCAGCCGAGTTAGCGGGATTGTTTTCTTC. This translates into CASSRVSGIVFF.

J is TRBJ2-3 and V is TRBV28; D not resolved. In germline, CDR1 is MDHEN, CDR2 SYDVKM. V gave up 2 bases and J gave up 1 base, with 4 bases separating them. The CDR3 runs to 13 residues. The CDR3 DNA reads TGTGCCAGCAGTTTAAGGGGCACAGATACGCAGTATTTT. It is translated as CASSLRGTDTQYF.

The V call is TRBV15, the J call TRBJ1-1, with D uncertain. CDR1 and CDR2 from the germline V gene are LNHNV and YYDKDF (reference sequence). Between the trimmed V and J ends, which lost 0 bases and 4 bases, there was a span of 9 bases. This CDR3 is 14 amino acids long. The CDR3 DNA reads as TGTGCCACCAGCAGAGACAGCATGACCACTGAAGCTTTCTTT. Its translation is CATSRDSMTTEAFF.

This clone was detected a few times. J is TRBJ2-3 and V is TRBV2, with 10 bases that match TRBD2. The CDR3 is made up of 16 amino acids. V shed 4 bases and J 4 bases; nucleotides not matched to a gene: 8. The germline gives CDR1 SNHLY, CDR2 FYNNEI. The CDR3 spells CASSGSAGGSPDTQYF. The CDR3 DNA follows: TGTGCCAGCAGTGGATCAGCGGGAGGGAGTCCAGATACGCAGTATTTT.

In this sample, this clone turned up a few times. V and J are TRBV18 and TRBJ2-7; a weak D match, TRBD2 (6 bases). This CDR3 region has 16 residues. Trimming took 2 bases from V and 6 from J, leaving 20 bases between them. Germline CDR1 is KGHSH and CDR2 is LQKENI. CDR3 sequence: CASSPNELGTPVEQYF. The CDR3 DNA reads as TGTGCCAGCTCACCAAACGAATTGGGGACTCCGGTCGAGCAGTACTTC.

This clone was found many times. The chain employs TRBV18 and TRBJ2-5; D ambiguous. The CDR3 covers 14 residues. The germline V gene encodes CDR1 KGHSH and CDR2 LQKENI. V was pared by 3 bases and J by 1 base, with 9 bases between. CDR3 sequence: CASSPRTVQETQYF. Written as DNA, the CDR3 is TGTGCCAGCTCACCGCGGACGGTCCAAGAGACCCAGTACTTC.

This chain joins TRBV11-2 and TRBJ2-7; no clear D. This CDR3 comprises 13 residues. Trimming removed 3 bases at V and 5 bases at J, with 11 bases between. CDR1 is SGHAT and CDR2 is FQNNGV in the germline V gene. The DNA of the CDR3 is TGTGCCAGCAGCTTCTGGGGTGGTCACGAGCAGTACGTC. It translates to CASSFWGGHEQYV.

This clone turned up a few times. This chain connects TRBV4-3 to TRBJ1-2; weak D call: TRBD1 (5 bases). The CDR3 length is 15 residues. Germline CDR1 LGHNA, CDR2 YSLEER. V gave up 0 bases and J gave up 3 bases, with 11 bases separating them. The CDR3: CASSQDGGLYYGYTF. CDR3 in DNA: TGCGCCAGCAGCCAAGACGGGGGACTCTACTATGGCTACACCTTC.

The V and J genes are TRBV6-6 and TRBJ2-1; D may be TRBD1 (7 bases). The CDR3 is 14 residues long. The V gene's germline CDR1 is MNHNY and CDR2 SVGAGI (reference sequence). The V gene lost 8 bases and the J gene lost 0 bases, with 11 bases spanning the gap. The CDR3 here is CASEQGGSYNEQFF. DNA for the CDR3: TGTGCCAGCGAGCAGGGGGGCTCCTACAATGAGCAGTTCTTC.

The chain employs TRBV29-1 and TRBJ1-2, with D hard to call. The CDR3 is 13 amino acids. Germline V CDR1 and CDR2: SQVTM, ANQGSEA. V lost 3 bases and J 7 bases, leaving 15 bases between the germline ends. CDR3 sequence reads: CSVEVSGSGGYTF. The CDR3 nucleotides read TGCAGCGTTGAGGTCAGTGGAAGTGGTGGCTACACCTTC.

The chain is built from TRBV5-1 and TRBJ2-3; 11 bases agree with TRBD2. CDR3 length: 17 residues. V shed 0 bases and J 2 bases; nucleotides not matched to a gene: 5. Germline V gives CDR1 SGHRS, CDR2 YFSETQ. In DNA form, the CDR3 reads TGCGCCAGCAGCTTGGGGCCGACTAGCGGGGACACAGATACGCAGTATTTT. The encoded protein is CASSLGPTSGDTDTQYF. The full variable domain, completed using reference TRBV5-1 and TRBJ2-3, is KAGVTQTPRYLIKTRGQQVTLSCSPISGHRSVSWYQQTPGQGLQFLFEYFSETQRNKGNFPGRFSGRQFSNSRSEMNVSTLELGDSALYLCASSLGPTSGDTDTQYFGPGTRLTVL.

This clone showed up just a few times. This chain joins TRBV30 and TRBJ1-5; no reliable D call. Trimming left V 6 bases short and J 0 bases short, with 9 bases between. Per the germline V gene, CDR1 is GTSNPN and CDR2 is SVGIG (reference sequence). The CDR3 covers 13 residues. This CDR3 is CACSKNSNQPQHF. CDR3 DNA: TGTGCCTGTAGTAAGAATAGCAATCAGCCCCAGCATTTT.

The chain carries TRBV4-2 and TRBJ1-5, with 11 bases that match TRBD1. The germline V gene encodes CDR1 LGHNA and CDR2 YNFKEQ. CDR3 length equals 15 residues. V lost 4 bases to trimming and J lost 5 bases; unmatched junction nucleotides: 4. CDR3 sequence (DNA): TGTGCCAGCAGCCGGGACAGGGGGTCAGATCAGCCCCAGCATTTT. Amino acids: CASSRDRGSDQPQHF.

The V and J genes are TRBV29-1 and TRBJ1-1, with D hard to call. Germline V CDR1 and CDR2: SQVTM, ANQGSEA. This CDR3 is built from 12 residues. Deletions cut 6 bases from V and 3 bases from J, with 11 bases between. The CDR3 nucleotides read TGCAGCGTCCGAAGGCCCGACACTGAAGCTTTCTTT. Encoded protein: CSVRRPDTEAFF.

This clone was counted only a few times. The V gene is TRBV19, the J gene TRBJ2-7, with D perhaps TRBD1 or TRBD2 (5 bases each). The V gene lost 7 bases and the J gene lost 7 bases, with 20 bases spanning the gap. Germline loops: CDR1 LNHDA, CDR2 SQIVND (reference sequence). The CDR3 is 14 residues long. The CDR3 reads CASKSRDPPFEQYF. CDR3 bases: TGTGCCAGTAAGTCCCGGGACCCACCTTTTGAGCAGTACTTC.

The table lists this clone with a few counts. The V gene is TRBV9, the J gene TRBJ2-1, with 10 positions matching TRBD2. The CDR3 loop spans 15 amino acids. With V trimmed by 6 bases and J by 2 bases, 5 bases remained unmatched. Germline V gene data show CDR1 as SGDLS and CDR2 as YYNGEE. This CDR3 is CASNIAGGTYNEQFF. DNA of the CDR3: TGTGCCAGCAATATAGCGGGGGGAACCTACAATGAGCAGTTCTTC.

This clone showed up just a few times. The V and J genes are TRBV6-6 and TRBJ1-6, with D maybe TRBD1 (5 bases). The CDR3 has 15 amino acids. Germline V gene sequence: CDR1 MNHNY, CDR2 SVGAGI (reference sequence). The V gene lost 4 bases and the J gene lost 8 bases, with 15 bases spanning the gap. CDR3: CASSSSRVRDSPLHF. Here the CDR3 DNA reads TGTGCCAGCAGTTCATCGCGGGTCAGGGATTCACCCCTCCACTTT.

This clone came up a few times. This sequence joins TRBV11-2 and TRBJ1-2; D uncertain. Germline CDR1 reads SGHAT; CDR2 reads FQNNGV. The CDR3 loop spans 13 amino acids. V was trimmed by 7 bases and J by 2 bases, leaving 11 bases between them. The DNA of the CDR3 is TGTGCCAGCACCCTGGACGGAAACTATGGCTACACCTTC. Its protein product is CASTLDGNYGYTF.

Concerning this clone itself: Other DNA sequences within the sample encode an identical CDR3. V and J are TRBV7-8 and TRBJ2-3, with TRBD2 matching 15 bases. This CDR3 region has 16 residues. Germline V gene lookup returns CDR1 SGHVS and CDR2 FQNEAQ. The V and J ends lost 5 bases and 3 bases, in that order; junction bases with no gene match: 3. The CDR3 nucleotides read TGTGCCAGCAGCCCGGGACTAGCGGGAGGAACAGATACGCAGTATTTT. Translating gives CASSPGLAGGTDTQYF.